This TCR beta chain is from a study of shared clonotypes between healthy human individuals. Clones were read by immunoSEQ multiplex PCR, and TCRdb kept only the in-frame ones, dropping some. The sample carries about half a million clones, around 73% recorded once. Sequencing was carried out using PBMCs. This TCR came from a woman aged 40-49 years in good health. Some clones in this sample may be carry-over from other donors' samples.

CDR3 in DNA: TGCGCCAGCAGCTACCTGTGGGAGGAGGGCACAGATACGCAGTATTTT. This encodes CASSYLWEEGTDTQYF. The rearrangement links TRBV5-1 to TRBJ2-3; the D gene is possibly TRBD2 (6 bases). The CDR3 contains 16 residues. The ends were cut back, 3 bases at V and 1 base at J, with 15 bases in the middle. Looked up from germline, CDR1 is SGHRS and CDR2 is YFSETQ.